The present T cell receptor (beta chain) was sequenced within a study of preoperative IRX-2 immunotherapy in early breast cancer. Only one count was recorded for this clone. In the same sample, other DNA sequences code for this CDR3. Treatment here: preoperative locoregional IRX-2 cytokine immunotherapy. Preoperative locoregional IRX-2 cytokine immunotherapy was tested in the phase Ib source study. The protocol was immunoSEQ multiplex PCR, while the TCRdb copy is restricted to in-frame clones and leaves out a portion. Of around 57,000 clones listed, 94% are singletons. CDR1 and CDR2 from the germline V gene are SGHTA and FQGNSA. This CDR3 is 14 amino acids long. V was clipped by 0 bases and J by 3 bases, with 9 bases between them.

This chain links TRBV7-2 with TRBJ2-7; possibly TRBD1 or TRBD2 for D (5 bases each). The origin of this receptor is a human donor with breast cancer. Specimen collection occurred from a patient treated with IRX-2 immunotherapy. The CDR3, as DNA: TGTGCCAGCAGCTTAGCCCCAGGGAGCTACGAGCAGTACTTC. Encoded protein: CASSLAPGSYEQYF.